The following is a T cell receptor (beta chain) sequence with its context. It lacks a known antigen. The germline V gene specifies SGHRS as CDR1 and YFSETQ as CDR2. The CDR3 measures 15 amino acids from cysteine to phenylalanine. Only the protein is on record. HCMV serostatus was determined by detecting HCMV-specific IgG in serum with a commercial ELISA kit. Ficoll density gradient centrifugation was used to isolate peripheral blood mononuclear cells from blood. This specimen comes from a study of T cells expressing NK-cell markers (dated by TCRdb to 2019 to 2021). Describing the broader study: In sorted CD3+CD56+NKG2C+, CD3+CD56+NKG2C- and CD3+CD56-NKG2C+ T-cell subsets from eight or nine donors, TCR beta-chain repertoires were profiled. Among the eight sequenced donors, only one was HCMV-seronegative, while the other seven were HCMV-seropositive. All eight donors whose samples were sequenced were randomly selected healthy volunteers, three of them men and five women. Sequencing of the libraries produced 2 x 150 bp reads on Illumina HiSeq 2000/2500, MiSeq or NextSeq.

The sequencer listed for this sample is Illumina HiSeq 2000. 5'RACE template switching, by which a universal primer site and unique molecular identifiers were added, was used to make TCR beta cDNA libraries. Synthesis of cDNA was primed from the TCR beta constant segment and was followed by two consecutive PCR amplification steps. The paper's data handling went like this. MIGEC handled demultiplexing of the reads and grouping by UMI, while MiTCR was used to assemble and quantify clonotypes. To exclude erroneous sequences, only TCR cDNA sequences supported by at least two reads were retained. The tcR package was used for downstream repertoire analysis, and clonotypes were matched across fractions by CDR3 nucleotide sequence plus V segment. Antigen specificity was annotated against VDJdb with VDJmatch, allowing one amino acid substitution in CDR3. TCRdb reprocessed the reads, and each CDR3 protein sequence is entered once, without DNA. These V and J calls rely on TCRdb rather than the paper's analysis. This sample's table has entries for 250,000 to 300,000 distinct CDR3 sequences. The biggest ten clones account for 4% to 4.5% of the sample.

The full study reports these points: In six donors, the dominant CD3+CD56+NKG2C+ clonotypes ranked among the top 10 CD8+ clonotypes, making up 1.0-7.0% of CD8+ T cells. Those dominant clonotypes were again the most abundant among CD3+CD56-NKG2C+ cells in a handful of donors, at about 28.3-60.1%. Whether the expanded NKG2C-expressing T cell clones were specific for HCMV antigens was left unclear.

This receptor was taken from a woman between 18 and 70 years old in good health. Material: blood T cells: a sorted CD56 or NKG2C T cell subset, CD4+ or CD8+ T cells, or bulk PBMC T cells (not recorded which). The V gene is TRBV5-1 and the J gene is TRBJ2-7; the D gene TCRdb calls, TRBD2, cannot be checked with no DNA. The CDR3 reads as follows: CASSLEGLQSYEQYF.